The 24 T cell receptor beta chains reported below all come from one sample, sequenced in a study of PD-1 blockade in classical Hodgkin lymphoma. Time point meaning: cycle 4 day 1 (C4D1), after around six weeks of nivolumab. Each patient's relapse followed autologous stem cell transplantation, and brentuximab vedotin exposure varied. This table comes from immunoSEQ multiplex PCR, and its TCRdb copy is limited to in-frame clones, with some not included. The profile shows roughly 96,000 clones, 85% to 95% of them singletons. The sample was peripheral blood mononuclear cells (PBMCs), taken before the fourth cycle of nivolumab. These receptors all come from a human donor with classical Hodgkin lymphoma.

The genes are TRBV18 and TRBJ1-1, with D unresolved. CDR1 KGHSH and CDR2 LQKENI come from the germline V gene. The CDR3 is 12 amino acids. Trimming cost V 6 bases and J 1 base, with 6 bases left between them. CDR3 region: CASSAENTEAFF. CDR3 nucleotide sequence: TGTGCCAGCTCCGCGGAGAACACTGAAGCTTTCTTT.

The CDR3 is CATTYGNEQYF. The DNA of the CDR3 is TGTGCCACCACTTATGGGAACGAGCAGTACTTC. This chain uses TRBV15 with TRBJ2-7; D is unclear. This CDR3 comprises 11 residues. The V end was cut by 7 bases, the J end by 5 bases, with 9 bases between. CDR1 LNHNV and CDR2 YYDKDF come from the germline V gene (reference sequence).

The rearrangement links TRBV5-6 to TRBJ2-4; 9 nucleotides line up with TRBD1. V lost 4 bases, J lost 11 bases, and 16 bases stayed unmatched. This CDR3 region has 16 residues. Germline CDR1 is SGHDT and CDR2 is YYEEEE. In DNA form, the CDR3 reads TGTGCCAGCAGCCATAGTCCCGGGACAGGGAAGGGGCTTCAGTACTTC. Its translation is CASSHSPGTGKGLQYF.

The chain employs TRBV7-9 and TRBJ1-4; D not resolved. V was cut by 1 base and J by 0 bases, with 6 bases left in between. The germline V gene has CDR1 SEHNR and CDR2 FQNEAQ (reference sequence). The CDR3 is made up of 15 amino acids. The CDR3 DNA is TGTGCCAGCAGCTTAGGGCTCGCAACTAATGAAAAACTGTTTTTT. Its translation is CASSLGLATNEKLFF.

The V call is TRBV11-3, the J call TRBJ2-1, with 7 bases lining up with TRBD1. Trimming cost V 5 bases and J 4 bases; bases outside gene matches: 8. This CDR3 is built from 15 residues. Germline assignment: CDR1 SGHNT and CDR2 YENEEA. CDR3 nucleotide sequence: TGTGCCAGCAGCCTGCGACAGGGATGGTACAATGAGCAGTTCTTC. Protein: CASSLRQGWYNEQFF.

V and J are TRBV5-4 and TRBJ2-2; D is ambiguous. V gave up 7 bases and J gave up 5 bases, with 9 bases separating them. Germline loops: CDR1 SGHNT, CDR2 YYREEE (reference sequence). This CDR3 spans 12 amino acids. Written as DNA, the CDR3 is TGTGCCAGCTCAAGGCGGACCGGGGAGCTGTTTTTT. Amino acid sequence: CASSRRTGELFF.

The J gene is TRBJ1-2, the V gene TRBV5-4, with D maybe TRBD1 (5 bases). The CDR3 runs 18 residues. Germline assignment: CDR1 SGHNT and CDR2 YYREEE (reference sequence). The V end lost 6 bases, the J end lost 0 bases, and 24 bases lay between the germline ends. This chain's CDR3 is CASTRPGTLKWANYGYTF. The CDR3 DNA reads TGTGCCAGCACGCGGCCCGGGACCCTAAAGTGGGCTAACTATGGCTACACCTTC.

This clone occurred once. The CDR3 loop is CASSQGTGLLGYTF. CDR3 DNA sequence: TGCGCCAGCAGCCAAGGGACAGGGTTACTTGGCTACACCTTC. The genes are TRBV4-1 and TRBJ1-2; 8 nucleotides agree with TRBD1. Germline V gene sequence: CDR1 MGHRA, CDR2 YSYEKL. This CDR3 has 14 amino acids. V lost 1 base and J lost 7; bases outside the gene matches: 5.

Only one count was recorded for this clone. CDR3 sequence (DNA): TGTGCCAGCAGTAACCCTGAGGCAGGAACTATGTATGGCTACACCTTC. This sequence encodes CASSNPEAGTMYGYTF. This chain connects TRBV7-9 to TRBJ1-2; D uncertain. The CDR3 length is 16 residues. V was clipped by 6 bases and J by 5 bases, with 22 bases between them. Germline CDR1 is SEHNR and CDR2 is FQNEAQ (reference sequence).

This chain connects TRBV11-2 to TRBJ1-2, with 8 positions matching TRBD1. V lost 5 bases, J lost 6 bases, and 8 bases stayed unmatched. The CDR3 consists of 14 residues. The germline CDR1 and CDR2 sequences are SGHAT and FQNNGV. CDR3 in DNA: TGTGCCAGCAGCCCCGGGGGGACAGGTCATGGCTACACCTTC. Translation: CASSPGGTGHGYTF.

The V and J genes are TRBV6-5 and TRBJ2-7, with D possibly matching TRBD2 (7 bases). Germline values: CDR1 MNHEY, CDR2 SVGAGI. The CDR3 spans 13 residues. Trimming removed 6 bases at V and 5 bases at J, with 14 bases between. The CDR3 DNA is TGTGCCAGCAGGTGGGGAGGGGGTAACGAGCAGTACTTC. It yields the protein CASRWGGGNEQYF.

The V and J genes are TRBV29-1 and TRBJ2-7; the match to TRBD2 covers 7 bases. The germline gives CDR1 SQVTM, CDR2 ANQGSEA. The CDR3 is 15 residues long. With 5 bases clipped from V and 2 bases from J, the junction kept 12 bases outside the gene matches. The CDR3 region has the DNA TGCAGCGTTTCTCGGGGAGCGGGAAGCCCCTACGAGCAGTACTTC. Protein sequence: CSVSRGAGSPYEQYF.

J is TRBJ2-1 and V is TRBV5-1; D possibly corresponds to TRBD2 (5 bases). V lost 7 bases to trimming and J lost 8 bases, with 22 bases between them. This CDR3 has 15 residues. Germline CDR1 SGHRS, CDR2 YFSETQ. The CDR3 sequence is CASFYSSGGSHEQFF. CDR3 DNA: TGCGCCAGCTTTTACTCCAGCGGTGGGTCCCATGAGCAGTTCTTC. The full variable domain, its missing parts supplied by reference TRBV5-1 and TRBJ2-1, is KAGVTQTPRYLIKTRGQQVTLSCSPISGHRSVSWYQQTPGQGLQFLFEYFSETQRNKGNFPGRFSGRQFSNSRSEMNVSTLELGDSALYLCASFYSSGGSHEQFFGPGTRLTVL.

V is TRBV10-1 and J is TRBJ2-1, with 7 bases that match TRBD1. The germline V gene has CDR1 WNHNN and CDR2 SYGVQD (reference sequence). V lost 5 bases, J lost 8 bases, and 6 bases stayed unmatched. The CDR3 sequence is 13 residues long. The DNA of the CDR3 is TGCGCCAGCAGTACAGGGGTCCGGGATGAGCAGTTCTTC. It codes for CASSTGVRDEQFF.

This chain joins TRBV19 and TRBJ1-5, with D possibly being TRBD1 (6 bases). CDR3 length: 14 residues. Per the germline V gene, CDR1 is LNHDA and CDR2 is SQIVND (reference sequence). The V end was cut by 3 bases, the J end by 7 bases, with 13 bases between. The CDR3 region has the DNA TGTGCCAGTAGTATGCCCAGGACAGCACAGCCCCAGCATTTT. Amino acids: CASSMPRTAQPQHF.

The V and J genes are TRBV11-1 and TRBJ1-2; D remains ambiguous. Between the trimmed V and J ends, which lost 5 bases and 2 bases, there was a span of 21 bases. Looked up from germline, CDR1 is SGHAT and CDR2 is FQDESV (reference sequence). The CDR3 contains 17 residues. The CDR3 sequence is CASSLLPGVVRNYGYTF. In DNA form, the CDR3 reads TGTGCCAGCAGCCTTCTCCCGGGAGTCGTTCGGAACTATGGCTACACCTTC.

The gene calls are TRBV29-1 and TRBJ2-3; D may be TRBD2 (5 bases). Germline CDR1 reads SQVTM; CDR2 reads ANQGSEA. Trimming removed 1 base at V and 2 bases at J, with 7 bases between. This CDR3 is 13 amino acids long. As DNA, the CDR3 is TGCAGCGTTGAAGGGGAGATCACAGATACGCAGTATTTT. Translation: CSVEGEITDTQYF.

This rearrangement joins TRBV7-8 to TRBJ2-5; 9 positions match TRBD2. The CDR3 loop spans 16 amino acids. Germline V gives CDR1 SGHVS, CDR2 FQNEAQ. The trim removed 0 bases at V and 4 bases at J, leaving 6 bases unmatched. CDR3 amino acids: CASSLAAGGNGETQYF. The CDR3 region has the DNA TGTGCCAGCAGCTTAGCAGCGGGAGGCAATGGAGAGACCCAGTACTTC.

This chain links TRBV27 with TRBJ2-2; D may be TRBD2 (6 bases). The V and J ends lost 4 bases and 0 bases respectively, with 12 bases between them. The CDR3 sequence is 16 residues long. Germline values: CDR1 MNHEY, CDR2 SMNVEV (reference sequence). The CDR3 DNA reads TGTGCCAGCAGTTCCCGTTCGGGGGCGAACACCGGGGAGCTGTTTTTT. Its protein is CASSSRSGANTGELFF.

V and J are TRBV5-1 and TRBJ2-2; the match to TRBD2 covers 13 bases. The length of the CDR3 is 19 residues. Trimming cost V 4 bases and J 5 bases; bases outside gene matches: 14. Per germline, CDR1 SGHRS and CDR2 YFSETQ. CDR3 nucleotide sequence: TGCGCCAGCAGCCCGACCGGGGGACTAGCGGGAAGGAAAACCGGGGAGCTGTTTTTT. It yields the protein CASSPTGGLAGRKTGELFF. Drawing the rest from reference TRBV5-1 and TRBJ2-2, the complete variable domain is KAGVTQTPRYLIKTRGQQVTLSCSPISGHRSVSWYQQTPGQGLQFLFEYFSETQRNKGNFPGRFSGRQFSNSRSEMNVSTLELGDSALYLCASSPTGGLAGRKTGELFFGEGSRLTVL.

The chain links TRBV28 to TRBJ2-1, with D perhaps matching TRBD2 (6 bases). The V end lost 6 bases, the J end lost 3 bases, and 12 bases lay between the germline ends. The CDR3 covers 14 residues. The germline V gene has CDR1 MDHEN and CDR2 SYDVKM. CDR3 loop: CASRTTGVYNEQFF. The CDR3 DNA sequence: TGTGCCAGCAGGACCACGGGGGTCTACAATGAGCAGTTCTTC.

The chain has TRBV27 and TRBJ2-1; no definite D call. Trimming pared 5 bases from V and 4 bases from J, leaving 3 bases between. CDR3 length: 11 amino acids. CDR1 is MNHEY and CDR2 is SMNVEV in the germline V gene (reference sequence). The CDR3, as DNA: TGTGCCAGCAGTCAATACAATGAGCAGTTCTTC. This encodes CASSQYNEQFF.

The chain recombines TRBV2 with TRBJ1-4; D remains unclear. The germline V gene has CDR1 SNHLY and CDR2 FYNNEI. The CDR3 contains 14 residues. V was cut by 3 bases and J by 3 bases, with 8 bases left in between. The CDR3, as DNA: TGTGCCAGCAGTGATGGGATTGCTAATGAAAAACTGTTTTTT. Residues: CASSDGIANEKLFF.

The gene calls are TRBV5-1 and TRBJ2-3, with a possible D match to TRBD2 (6 bases). Trimming stripped 3 bases from V and 3 bases from J, with 17 bases between. Germline V gives CDR1 SGHRS, CDR2 YFSETQ. The length of the CDR3 is 16 residues. CDR3 sequence reads: CASSWRGDGGTDTQYF. CDR3 coding DNA: TGCGCCAGCAGCTGGAGAGGGGATGGGGGGACAGATACGCAGTATTTT.